Presented here are 11 T cell receptor beta chains from one specimen sequenced in a study of blood T cells in healthy people across ages. Sample-barcoded 5' priming and a J-beta primer mix drove a second PCR of roughly 7 to 11 cycles. TCRdb called the 5' RACE reads again in MiXCR, with one record for every CDR3 protein. Among 700,000 to 900,000 distinct CDR3 sequences listed, roughly 24% were seen once. These data also featured in a second study, about T cells of mothers and their children.

Source material: blood. Every receptor here comes from a boy under 18 in good health.

The sample holds a few counts of this clonotype. One end of the junction is discordant with germline, which a read error may explain. The chain joins TRBV28 to TRBJ2-7; the D gene is possibly TRBD1 (6 bases). The germline gives CDR1 MDHEN, CDR2 SYDVKM. The CDR3 consists of 14 residues. Here the CDR3 reads CTSSWDINSYEQYF. The CDR3 coding sequence is TGTACCAGCAGCTGGGACATTAACTCCTACGAGCAGTACTTC.

This clonotype was counted only a few times. The chain recombines TRBV28 with TRBJ2-1; 8 bases are a match to TRBD2. The CDR3 extends over 15 amino acids. Per germline, CDR1 MDHEN and CDR2 SYDVKM. Losses at the gene ends were 7 bases for V and 4 bases for J; bases not matched to a gene: 9. In DNA form, the CDR3 reads TGTGCCAGCACTACCGAGCGGGGGTGGTACAATGAGCAGTTCTTC. This sequence encodes CASTTERGWYNEQFF.

The sample holds a few counts of this clonotype. The V gene is TRBV9, the J gene TRBJ2-5, with TRBD2 matching over 7 bases. CDR3 length: 16 residues. Germline-derived CDR1 and CDR2 are SGDLS and YYNGEE. The V gene end was trimmed by 2 bases and the J gene end by 1 base; junction bases not matched to a gene: 8. The CDR3 bases are TGTGCCAGCAGCGTGGGCGGGGGTGCCATCCAAGAGACCCAGTACTTC. Its protein is CASSVGGGAIQETQYF.

This clonotype has more than one count but fewer than ten. The chain carries TRBV5-1 and TRBJ2-1, with 8 bases matching TRBD2. With 4 bases clipped from V and 15 bases from J, the junction kept 15 bases outside the gene matches. Germline lookup yields CDR1 SGHRS and CDR2 YFSETQ. The CDR3 extends over 14 amino acids. CDR3 sequence: CASSPGGAGEGPFF. The CDR3 bases are TGCGCCAGCAGCCCCGGGGGAGCGGGGGAGGGTCCGTTCTTC.

This clonotype was observed a handful of times. This chain connects TRBV29-1 to TRBJ2-1, with a possible D match to TRBD1 (6 bases). This CDR3 is 12 amino acids long. Looked up from germline, CDR1 is SQVTM and CDR2 is ANQGSEA. The ends were cut back, 8 bases at V and 7 bases at J, with 15 bases in the middle. The CDR3 DNA reads as TGCAGCCCCCGCGGGCAGGGGAATGAGCAGTTCTTC. Amino acids: CSPRGQGNEQFF.

The gene calls are TRBV15 and TRBJ2-1; 7 bases agree with TRBD2. The CDR3 totals 15 residues. Germline CDR1 LNHNV, CDR2 YYDKDF (reference sequence). Trimming took 8 bases from V and 4 from J; bases not matched to a gene: 11. CDR3 sequence reads: CATARERGKYNEQFF. Written as DNA, the CDR3 is TGTGCCACCGCCCGTGAGCGGGGAAAGTACAATGAGCAGTTCTTC.

This clonotype has only one observation. The chain uses TRBV7-3 and TRBJ2-1; 8 nucleotides line up with TRBD1. This CDR3 is 14 amino acids long. V lost 5 bases and J lost 6; bases outside the gene matches: 6. Germline assignment: CDR1 SGHTA and CDR2 FQGTGA. CDR3 bases: TGTGCCAGCAGCGAGAGGGACAGGAGCAATGAGCAGTTCTTC. The encoded protein is CASSERDRSNEQFF.

V usage is TRBV6-6 and J usage is TRBJ1-2, with 8 bases that match TRBD1. Germline assignment: CDR1 MNHNY and CDR2 SVGAGI (reference sequence). V lost 5 bases and J lost 2; bases outside the gene matches: 7. This CDR3 has 15 residues. As DNA, the CDR3 is TGTGCCAGCAGTCCTGGACAGGGCGGAAACTATGGCTACACCTTC. Translated: CASSPGQGGNYGYTF.

This chain uses TRBV18 with TRBJ2-7, with D perhaps TRBD1 or TRBD2 (6 bases each). The germline CDR1 and CDR2 sequences are KGHSH and LQKENI. Trimming removed 0 bases from V and 0 bases from J, with 12 bases in between. The CDR3 is made up of 16 amino acids. The CDR3 spells CASSPPRGADSYEQYF. The CDR3 DNA sequence: TGTGCCAGCTCACCACCGAGGGGGGCAGACTCCTACGAGCAGTACTTC.

The rearrangement links TRBV2 to TRBJ2-5; D is uncertain. The CDR3 extends over 11 amino acids. The V gene's germline CDR1 is SNHLY and CDR2 FYNNEI. V was shortened by 7 bases and J by 4 bases, with 7 bases between the two germline ends. Here the CDR3 DNA reads TGTGCCAGCATGAGGCCAGAGACCCAGTACTTC. The encoded protein is CASMRPETQYF.

This sequence joins TRBV3-1 and TRBJ2-1; 8 bases match TRBD1. The DNA end lines up better with TRBJ2-7; the J call may be wrong. From germline, CDR1 is LGHDT and CDR2 YNNKEL (reference sequence). The CDR3 sequence is 13 residues long. CDR3 protein: CASKTQGAEEQYF. The CDR3 coding sequence is TGTGCCAGCAAGACTCAGGGGGCGGAGGAGCAGTACTTC.